Reported below is one TCR beta chain. As yet, its antigen is unknown. This entry comes from a study of Ad26.COV2.S vaccination and SARS-CoV-2 variants. Across the whole study: Intramuscular Ad26.COV2.S at 5x10^10 or 1x10^11 viral particles. Broader study findings: Spike-specific TCR breadth was greater after Ad26.COV2.S than placebo. Responses of spike-specific T cells (both CD8+ and CD4+) reportedly showed substantial breadth after vaccination.

Treatment specified: roughly 20 received Ad26.COV2.S at low or high dose, single or two shots; five or six received placebo; per-sample allocation not given. Day 63 after the first vaccine or placebo injection was the time point for sampling. Between the trimmed V and J ends, which lost 3 bases and 6 bases, there was a span of 13 bases. This CDR3 region has 14 residues. Per the germline V gene, CDR1 is KGHSH and CDR2 is LQKENI. Repertoires were generated with immunoSEQ multiplex PCR, while TCRdb's copy carries only in-frame clones and drops some. The sample has under 550,000 clones; about nine tenths are singletons.

The chain combines TRBV18 with TRBJ2-3; no clear D gene. The source is a person between 18 and 59 years old who received the Ad26.COV2.S COVID-19 vaccine or a placebo. The sequenced sample was peripheral blood, obtained in a trial of Ad26.COV2.S vaccine versus placebo. CDR3 amino acids: CASSPQRGADTQYF. The DNA for the CDR3 is TGTGCCAGCTCACCCCAAAGAGGTGCGGATACGCAGTATTTT.